The entry below describes one T cell receptor beta chain. Its antigen is still unknown. This entry comes from a study of OX40 agonist ivuxolimab in advanced cancers. Study-level information: Prior anti-PD-1, anti-PD-L1 or anti-CTLA-4 therapy did not bar entry, and approximately 43% had some. Study observations and caveats: Clones of CD4+ and CD8+ blood T cells grew by week 6 at doses of 0.1 to 3.0 mg/kg.

Germline lookup yields CDR1 SGHAT and CDR2 FQNNGV. The CDR3 runs to 15 residues. Trimming took off 0 bases at V and 6 bases at J, with 15 bases between the two ends. TCRdb's copy holds only in-frame clones and misses some; the assay was immunoSEQ multiplex PCR. The sample holds 30,000 to 45,000 clones, 74% seen once. Patients were ruled out by autoimmune disease history or systemic immunosuppression. Blood draws occurred at baseline, cycle 4 day 1, and cycle 7 day 1. The sample was CD4+ or CD8+ T cells sorted from blood, taken in a trial of the OX40 agonist ivuxolimab. The chain is built from TRBV11-2 and TRBJ2-7; D may be TRBD2 (7 bases). The TCR originated in an adult with an advanced solid tumor such as melanoma, head and neck, liver or kidney cancer. CDR3: CASSLEAGGGGEQYF. The CDR3 DNA sequence: TGTGCCAGCAGCTTAGAGGCTGGGGGGGGCGGCGAGCAGTACTTC.